These T cell receptor beta chains were read from a single sample in a study of CD8+ T cells in alopecia areata. Assay: immunoSEQ multiplex PCR; the TCRdb copy retains only in-frame clones and omits some. This table holds roughly 280,000 clones, roughly 60% found once. Specimen: CD4+ T cells sorted from blood, collected around week 54, from a patient treated with tofacitinib. The receptor set was obtained from a human donor with alopecia areata. Each CDR3 is given with its conserved first and last residue. Fields, in order: V gene, clone size, J gene, D gene, CDR3 DNA, CDR3 protein. A D gene is named only where the DNA matches it firmly. Where a row states a size, it is once, few, many or the class of an expanded clone; other rows omit it.

TRBV7-9	-	TRBJ2-3	-	TGTGCCAGCAGCTTAAGAGAAGATACGCAGTATTTT	CASSLREDTQYF
TRBV9	-	TRBJ2-4	-	TGTGCCAGCAGCGTAGGGGAGTTGAACATTCAGTACTTC	CASSVGELNIQYF
TRBV5-4	few	TRBJ2-7	TRBD1	TGTGCCAGCAGCTCGGGGGACAGGGGTAACGAGCAGTACTTC	CASSSGDRGNEQYF
TRBV4-1	-	TRBJ1-2	-	TGCGCCAGCAGCCAAGGGGAGCAGGGGTATGGCTACACCTTC	CASSQGEQGYGYTF
TRBV10-3	-	TRBJ2-1	TRBD2	TGTGCCATCAGCTCTCCGGGTAGCGGGGGGGCTAATGAGCAGTTCTTC	CAISSPGSGGANEQFF
TRBV7-2	-	TRBJ2-2	TRBD2	TGTGCCAGTAAGCGGGGGCTCGTAAGCGGCCGCGGGGAGCTGTTTTTT	CASKRGLVSGRGELFF
TRBV18	-	TRBJ1-2	-	TGTGCCAGCTCCCTCTCAGGGGACGTCTATGGCTACACCTTC	CASSLSGDVYGYTF
TRBV30	-	TRBJ2-7	-	TGTGCCTGGAGTGTCCGAGGAGGCGAGCAGTACTTC	CAWSVRGGEQYF
TRBV30	-	TRBJ1-5	-	TGTGCCTGGAGTGTCTCCCGGAATAGCAATCAGCCCCAGCATTTT	CAWSVSRNSNQPQHF
TRBV5-8	-	TRBJ1-2	-	TGTGCCAGCAGTCGAGGAGCCTACTATGGCTACACCTTC	CASSRGAYYGYTF
TRBV6-5	-	TRBJ1-1	TRBD1	TGTGCCAGCAGGCAGGGGACAGGCAGGACTGAAGCTTTCTTT	CASRQGTGRTEAFF
TRBV27	-	TRBJ2-3	-	TGTGCCAGCAGTCCAGGCAGAGGAGATACGCAGTATTTT	CASSPGRGDTQYF
TRBV7-9	-	TRBJ1-3	-	TGTGCCAGCAGCTTATTTGGACAGAGTGGAAACACCATATATTTT	CASSLFGQSGNTIYF
TRBV7-9	-	TRBJ2-7	-	TGTGCCAGCAGCTTACCCCAGGGGCAGCTCAACTACGAGCAGTACTTC	CASSLPQGQLNYEQYF
TRBV7-6	-	TRBJ2-5	-	TGTGCCAGCAGCTTAGTCCCAGGGAGGGAGACCCAGTACTTC	CASSLVPGRETQYF
TRBV11-2	-	TRBJ1-1	-	TGTGCCAGCAGCTTAGCAGGGACGAACACTGAAGCTTTCTTT	CASSLAGTNTEAFF
TRBV29-1	few	TRBJ1-2	TRBD1	TGCAGCGTGCTGGGACAGACCTATGGCTACACCTTC	CSVLGQTYGYTF
TRBV30	-	TRBJ2-3	-	TGTGCCTGGAGTGTGGTGGTAGGGGGCACAGATACGCAGTATTTT	CAWSVVVGGTDTQYF
TRBV7-8	-	TRBJ1-2	-	TGTGCCAGCAGCTTAGTGGGGGCTGGCTATGGCTACACCTTC	CASSLVGAGYGYTF
TRBV25-1	-	TRBJ2-2	-	TGTGCCAGCAGTGTCGCAGGACGACCGAACACCGGGGAGCTGTTTTTT	CASSVAGRPNTGELFF